A single sample gave rise to the 26 T cell receptor beta chains below, sequenced in a study of CD4 T cells in relation to SARS-CoV-2 and coronaviruses. These receptors have no known antigen. Data came from immunoSEQ multiplex PCR; TCRdb stores just in-frame clones and leaves some out. This table holds some 35,000 clones, around 82% found once. The sequenced sample consisted of naive CD4+ T cells from PBMCs, cultured in vitro. Subset denoted: naive CD4+ T cells isolated by negative enrichment. All receptors come from an adult with COVID-19.

This clone has just one count. The chain links TRBV10-3 to TRBJ2-1; D may be TRBD1 or TRBD2 (5 bases each). CDR1 and CDR2 from the germline V gene are ENHRY and SYGVKD. Deletions cut 2 bases from V and 6 bases from J, with 20 bases between. This CDR3 has 17 amino acids. CDR3 nucleotide sequence: TGTGCCATCAGTGAGAGATGGTTGGGGGTTTTTGGCAATGAGCAGTTCTTC. Amino acid sequence: CAISERWLGVFGNEQFF.

V gene TRBV6-5 combines with J gene TRBJ1-5; tentatively, D is TRBD1 (6 bases). The V and J ends lost 8 bases and 11 bases respectively, with 19 bases between them. Per germline, CDR1 MNHEY and CDR2 SVGAGI. The CDR3 is 13 residues long. The CDR3 sequence is CASGKQREGAQHF. In nucleotides, the CDR3 is TGTGCCAGCGGCAAGCAGCGGGAGGGGGCCCAGCATTTT.

This chain joins TRBV7-6 and TRBJ2-5; D is perhaps TRBD1 (5 bases). The germline CDR1 and CDR2 sequences are SGHVS and FNYEAQ. V gave up 5 bases and J gave up 2 bases, with 12 bases separating them. This CDR3 has 14 amino acids. In DNA form, the CDR3 reads TGTGCCAGCAGCCCACAGGAATTACAAGAGACCCAGTACTTC. Amino acids: CASSPQELQETQYF.

The chain uses TRBV12-3 or TRBV12-4 and TRBJ2-2; D remains ambiguous. The V end lost 6 bases, the J end lost 1 base, and 6 bases lay between the germline ends. The length of the CDR3 is 13 residues. The CDR3 is CASRGRNTGELFF. The CDR3 nucleotides read TGTGCCAGCAGGGGCAGGAACACCGGGGAGCTGTTTTTT.

V is TRBV29-1 and J is TRBJ2-5; 8 bases are shared with TRBD2. V dropped 6 bases and J dropped 2; count of bases not matched to a gene: 5. There are 13 residues in the CDR3. Germline loops: CDR1 SQVTM, CDR2 ANQGSEA. Here the CDR3 DNA reads TGCAGCGTACGGGGGGGCTGGCAAGAGACCCAGTACTTC. Translated: CSVRGGWQETQYF.

The CDR3 DNA reads TGTGCCAGCAGCGCCAATCTCGGGACTTACTACGAGCAGTACTTC. Amino acids: CASSANLGTYYEQYF. The gene calls are TRBV9 and TRBJ2-7; possible D gene TRBD2, 6 bases. The CDR3 extends over 15 amino acids. V was pared by 3 bases and J by 3 bases, with 16 bases between. Germline lookup yields CDR1 SGDLS and CDR2 YYNGEE. Based on the CDR3 plus reference TRBV9 and TRBJ2-7, the full variable domain is DSGVTQTPKHLITATGQRVTLRCSPRSGDLSVYWYQQSLDQGLQFLIQYYNGEERAKGNILERFSAQQFPDLHSELNLSSLELGDSALYFCASSANLGTYYEQYFGPGTRLTVT.

The chain uses TRBV30 and TRBJ1-6; D might be TRBD1 (5 bases). Trimming removed 3 bases at V and 9 bases at J, with 15 bases between. The CDR3 has 14 residues. Germline loops: CDR1 GTSNPN, CDR2 SVGIG (reference sequence). The CDR3 sequence: CAWRQGFGISPLHF. In nucleotides, the CDR3 is TGTGCCTGGAGGCAGGGATTCGGGATTTCACCCCTCCACTTT. Combining the CDR3 with reference TRBV30 and TRBJ1-6 gives the whole variable domain SQTIHQWPATLVQPVGSPLSLECTVEGTSNPNLYWYRQAAGRGLQLLFYSVGIGQISSEVPQNLSASRPQDRQFILSSKKLLLSDSGFYLCAWRQGFGISPLHFGNGTRLTVT.

The genes are TRBV10-3 and TRBJ2-1; no reliable D call. CDR1 ENHRY and CDR2 SYGVKD come from the germline V gene. The CDR3 consists of 13 residues. With 2 bases removed from V and 5 bases from J, the gap between germline ends came to 7 bases. The CDR3 DNA reads TGTGCCATCAGTGAGACAAGAGACAATGAGCAGTTCTTC. Protein sequence: CAISETRDNEQFF.

This CDR3 is CASSSETGQETQYF. The CDR3 nucleotides are TGTGCCAGCAGCTCTGAGACAGGTCAAGAGACCCAGTACTTC. V and J are TRBV7-2 and TRBJ2-5, with D perhaps matching TRBD1 (6 bases). V was shortened by 4 bases and J by 2 bases, with 11 bases between the two germline ends. This CDR3 contains 14 residues. CDR1 and CDR2 from the germline V gene are SGHTA and FQGNSA.

The V call is TRBV11-2, the J call TRBJ2-7, with D unresolved. CDR1 and CDR2 from the germline V gene are SGHAT and FQNNGV. This CDR3 has 16 amino acids. The V end lost 1 base, the J end lost 2 bases, and 15 bases lay between the germline ends. The CDR3 nucleotides are TGTGCCAGCAGCTTAGGGGTGGGTCTTATCACCTACGAGCAGTACTTC. Residues: CASSLGVGLITYEQYF.

The genes are TRBV27 and TRBJ2-7; TRBD1 matches at 7 bases. This CDR3 region has 12 residues. The V gene's germline CDR1 is MNHEY and CDR2 SMNVEV (reference sequence). The V and J ends lost 6 bases and 5 bases, in that order; junction bases with no gene match: 4. The CDR3 DNA reads TGTGCCAGCAGGGGACAGCCCCACGAGCAGTACTTC. Encoded protein: CASRGQPHEQYF.

The chain is built from TRBV29-1 and TRBJ2-5, with 11 bases lining up with TRBD1. Germline V gene lookup returns CDR1 SQVTM and CDR2 ANQGSEA. The CDR3 has 14 residues. Germline trimming cut 3 bases from V and 5 bases from J; bases unmatched to any gene: 5. In DNA, the CDR3 is TGCAGCGTTGACGGGACAGGGGGACGCGAGACCCAGTACTTC. It encodes CSVDGTGGRETQYF.

Of note for this clone: At one of its ends the junction is not consistent with the germline gene, which may arise from a read error. The chain joins TRBV6-6 to TRBJ1-1, with D possibly being TRBD1 (5 bases). Germline assignment: CDR1 MNHNY and CDR2 SVGAGI (reference sequence). The CDR3 sequence is 14 residues long. CDR3 sequence (DNA): TGTGCCAGCACTTACCCTAGGGGAAACACTGAAGCTTTCTTT. Translation: CASTYPRGNTEAFF.

CDR3 protein: CATSAASGTYNEQFF. The CDR3 DNA reads TGTGCCACCAGTGCAGCCAGCGGGACCTACAATGAGCAGTTCTTC. The V call is TRBV24-1, the J call TRBJ2-1; 7 positions match TRBD2. Looked up from germline, CDR1 is KGHDR and CDR2 is SFDVKD. The CDR3 length is 15 residues. Unmatched junction bases numbered 5, after V lost 5 bases and J lost 2 bases.

This chain connects TRBV7-8 to TRBJ2-1; 11 nucleotides agree with TRBD2. From germline, CDR1 is SGHVS and CDR2 FQNEAQ. CDR3 length equals 16 residues. The V gene end was trimmed by 1 base and the J gene end by 3 bases; junction bases not matched to a gene: 2. CDR3 coding DNA: TGTGCCAGCAGCTTAGAGGGACTAGCGGACTACAATGAGCAGTTCTTC. As protein: CASSLEGLADYNEQFF.

The chain is built from TRBV19 and TRBJ2-5, with 7 positions matching TRBD2. The CDR3 has 15 residues. Per the germline V gene, CDR1 is LNHDA and CDR2 is SQIVND (reference sequence). J lost 2 bases, V lost 4 bases, and 7 bases had no gene match. The CDR3 DNA is TGTGCCAGTAGTAGGGGATTGCGGGAGCAAGAGACCCAGTACTTC. The encoded protein is CASSRGLREQETQYF.

V and J are TRBV5-1 and TRBJ1-5; 8 positions match TRBD1. Looked up from germline, CDR1 is SGHRS and CDR2 is YFSETQ. V lost 7 bases and J lost 3; bases outside the gene matches: 15. The CDR3 has 17 amino acids. The CDR3 spells CASWDRRLIFDNQPQHF. The CDR3 nucleotides are TGCGCCAGCTGGGACAGGCGGTTAATCTTCGACAATCAGCCCCAGCATTTT.

The chain joins TRBV5-4 to TRBJ2-7; 8 bases align to TRBD2. After removal of 4 bases from V and 6 bases from J, the junction contained 12 bases not matched to a gene. The CDR3 runs 15 residues. Per the germline V gene, CDR1 is SGHNT and CDR2 is YYREEE (reference sequence). For the CDR3, the DNA is TGTGCCAGCAGCCCGGGGGGGACTAGTGTTTCCGAGCAGTACTTC. This sequence encodes CASSPGGTSVSEQYF.

The rearrangement joins TRBV11-2 to TRBJ2-5; TRBD2 is a possible D gene (6 bases). Trimming took off 0 bases at V and 4 bases at J, with 15 bases between the two ends. From germline, CDR1 is SGHAT and CDR2 FQNNGV. The CDR3 is 16 amino acids. CDR3 amino acids: CASSLELLGGAETQYF. The CDR3 bases are TGTGCCAGCAGCTTAGAGCTCCTCGGAGGGGCAGAGACCCAGTACTTC. The variable domain in full, with the rest retrieved from reference TRBV11-2 and TRBJ2-5, is EAGVAQSPRYKIIEKRQSVAFWCNPISGHATLYWYQQILGQGPKLLIQFQNNGVVDDSQLPKDRFSAERLKGVDSTLKIQPAKLEDSAVYLCASSLELLGGAETQYFGPGTRLLVL.

The chain carries TRBV4-1 and TRBJ2-1; 8 positions agree with TRBD1. V shed 8 bases and J 3 bases; nucleotides not matched to a gene: 6. CDR1 MGHRA and CDR2 YSYEKL come from the germline V gene. This CDR3 is 14 amino acids long. Here the CDR3 DNA reads TGCGCCAGCGGGAAGGGACAGGACTACAATGAGCAGTTCTTC. Protein sequence: CASGKGQDYNEQFF.

V gene TRBV4-1 combines with J gene TRBJ2-3; TRBD2 matches 10 bases. The CDR3 is 17 residues long. From germline, CDR1 is MGHRA and CDR2 YSYEKL. V was pared by 5 bases and J by 3 bases, with 11 bases of the junction left unmatched. This CDR3 is CASSGRPTSGITDTQYF. CDR3 bases: TGCGCCAGCAGCGGCCGCCCAACTAGCGGGATTACAGATACGCAGTATTTT.

The chain employs TRBV25-1 and TRBJ1-2; TRBD1 might be the D (5 bases). Germline V CDR1 and CDR2: MGHDK, SYGVNS. This CDR3 is 14 amino acids long. V lost 2 bases, J lost 4 bases, and 11 bases lay in between. The CDR3 is CASSELGGTYGYTF. The CDR3 bases are TGTGCCAGCAGTGAACTTGGAGGGACCTATGGCTACACCTTC.

The rearrangement joins TRBV20-1 to TRBJ2-7, with D perhaps matching TRBD2 (6 bases). The CDR3 runs to 11 residues. CDR1 and CDR2 (germline): DFQATT, SNEGSKA (reference sequence). V was trimmed by 7 bases and J by 7 bases, leaving 14 bases between them. CDR3 sequence reads: CSGDFRGEQYF. The CDR3 DNA follows: TGCAGTGGGGACTTCCGGGGAGAGCAGTACTTC.

This clone was detected only a few times. The chain uses TRBV27 and TRBJ2-7; 11 nucleotides agree with TRBD1. Trimming removed 4 bases from V and 6 bases from J; junction bases left unmatched: 2. CDR1 is MNHEY, CDR2 SMNVEV, per germline (reference sequence). This CDR3 has 13 residues. The CDR3 protein is CASSSGTGGEQYF. CDR3 nucleotide sequence: TGTGCCAGCAGTTCCGGGACAGGGGGCGAGCAGTACTTC.

The genes are TRBV7-2 and TRBJ2-2; D gene uncertain. Trimming removed 5 bases from V and 0 bases from J, with 4 bases in between. Germline V gene lookup returns CDR1 SGHTA and CDR2 FQGNSA. The CDR3 has 13 residues. The CDR3 DNA reads as TGTGCCAGCAGCCCTACGAACACCGGGGAGCTGTTTTTT. Amino acid sequence: CASSPTNTGELFF.

This clone was found once. This sequence joins TRBV3-1 (or the pseudogene TRBV3-2) and TRBJ1-4; D not certain. V lost 1 base and J lost 0, with 9 bases in between. The CDR3 totals 16 residues. Germline V lookup: CDR1 LGHDT, CDR2 YNNKEL (reference sequence). The CDR3 is CASSQVYGATNEKLFF. DNA of the CDR3: TGTGCCAGCAGCCAAGTATACGGTGCAACTAATGAAAAACTGTTTTTT.